The clone carrying this TCR beta chain was counted a single time. Only in-frame clones appear in the TCRdb table, and some are missing; sequencing was by immunoSEQ multiplex PCR. The repertoire consists of 150,000 to 170,000 clones, with about 80% occurring once and the leading ten covering 9.5% to 13%. The record originates from a study of blood T cell repertoires in COVID-19. The wider study: Samples came from the United States, Italy and Spain, spanning acute and convalescent COVID-19. T cells, B-cell-depleted T cells, or PBMCs provided the cDNA or gDNA that served as material.

Germline CDR1 reads LNHDA; CDR2 reads SQIVND (reference sequence). The J segment lost 2 bases and the V segment lost 6 bases, leaving 8 bases of the junction unmatched. The CDR3 length is 15 residues. The receptor's source is a woman between 55 and 75 years old with COVID-19, enrolled during active disease. The rearrangement uses TRBV19 and TRBJ2-3; 7 nucleotides match TRBD2. Specimen: peripheral blood. The CDR3 protein is CASSYSGFFTDTQYF. CDR3 sequence (DNA): TGTGCCAGTAGCTATAGCGGGTTCTTCACAGATACGCAGTATTTT.